Detailed here is one T cell receptor beta chain. These data originate in a study of OX40 agonist ivuxolimab in advanced cancers. Study details: Patients were infused with ivuxolimab every 2 weeks at 0.01 to 10 mg/kg.

Clones were sequenced by immunoSEQ multiplex PCR, and TCRdb holds only the in-frame ones, with some missing. Of over 65,000 clones listed, about 86% are singletons. The source is an adult with an advanced solid tumor such as melanoma, head and neck, liver or kidney cancer. The input for sequencing was CD4+ or CD8+ T cells sorted from blood, taken in a trial of the OX40 agonist ivuxolimab.

CDR3 sequence reads: CASSPPVGSYEQYF. The CDR3 region has the DNA TGTGCCAGCTCACCACCTGTAGGATCCTACGAGCAGTACTTC. The chain joins TRBV18 to TRBJ2-7, with D uncertain. Germline CDR1 is KGHSH and CDR2 is LQKENI. The CDR3 contains 14 residues. V was clipped by 0 bases and J by 1 base, with 7 bases between them.